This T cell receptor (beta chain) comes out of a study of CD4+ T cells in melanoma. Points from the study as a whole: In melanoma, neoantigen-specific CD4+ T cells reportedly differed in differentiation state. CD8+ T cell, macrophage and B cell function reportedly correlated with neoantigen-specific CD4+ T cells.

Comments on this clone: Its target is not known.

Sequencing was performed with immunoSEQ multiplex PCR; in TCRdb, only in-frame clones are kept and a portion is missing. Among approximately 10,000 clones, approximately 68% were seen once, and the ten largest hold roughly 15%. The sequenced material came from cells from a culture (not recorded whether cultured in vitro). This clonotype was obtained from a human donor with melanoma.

The CDR3 nucleotides read TGTGCCAGCTCACCAAGGTCGCTAGCGGGGGGCACAGATACGCAGTATTTT. Amino acid sequence: CASSPRSLAGGTDTQYF. The V and J genes are TRBV18 and TRBJ2-3; TRBD2 agrees at 10 bases. The CDR3 consists of 17 residues. V shed 2 bases, J shed 1 base, and the junction held 6 bases outside the gene matches. The germline V gene has CDR1 KGHSH and CDR2 LQKENI.